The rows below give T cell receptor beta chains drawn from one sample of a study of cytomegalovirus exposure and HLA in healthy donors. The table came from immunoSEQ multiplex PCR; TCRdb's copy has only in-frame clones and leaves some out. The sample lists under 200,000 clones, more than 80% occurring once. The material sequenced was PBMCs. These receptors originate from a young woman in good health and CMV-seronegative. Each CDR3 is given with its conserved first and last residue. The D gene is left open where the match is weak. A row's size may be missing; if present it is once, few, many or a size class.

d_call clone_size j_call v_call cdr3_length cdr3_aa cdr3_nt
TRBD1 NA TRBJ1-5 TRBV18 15 CASSQGQGSNQPQHF TGTGCCAGCTCTCAGGGACAGGGATCAAATCAGCCCCAGCATTTT
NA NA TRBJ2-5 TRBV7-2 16 CASSLAPEGGWETQYF TGTGCCAGCAGCTTAGCGCCGGAAGGGGGTTGGGAGACCCAGTACTTC
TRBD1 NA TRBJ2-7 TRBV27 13 CASSMTGGNEQYF TGTGCCAGCAGCATGACAGGGGGGAACGAGCAGTACTTC
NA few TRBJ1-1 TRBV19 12 CATQTGNTEAFF TGTGCCACCCAGACGGGGAACACTGAAGCTTTCTTT
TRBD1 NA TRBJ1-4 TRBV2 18 CASYYPRGQQTTNEKLFF TGTGCCAGCTACTACCCGAGGGGACAGCAGACAACTAATGAAAAACTGTTTTTT
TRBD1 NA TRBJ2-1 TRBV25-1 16 CASSNRGLNSYNEQFF TGTGCCAGCAGTAACAGGGGGCTGAACTCCTACAATGAGCAGTTCTTC
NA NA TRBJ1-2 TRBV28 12 CASRRDVYGYTF TGTGCCAGCAGGAGGGATGTCTATGGCTACACCTTC
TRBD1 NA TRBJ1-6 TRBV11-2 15 CASSFRTGWNSPLHF TGTGCCAGCAGCTTCCGGACAGGGTGGAATTCACCCCTCCACTTT
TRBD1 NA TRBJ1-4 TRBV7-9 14 CASSWTGLNEKLFF TGTGCCAGCAGCTGGACAGGACTTAATGAAAAACTGTTTTTT
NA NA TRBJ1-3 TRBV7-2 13 CASSERKGNTIYF TGTGCCAGCAGCGAGAGGAAGGGAAACACCATATATTTT
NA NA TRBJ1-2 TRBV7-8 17 CASSLVRRQELNYGYTF TGTGCCAGCAGCTTAGTTCGGCGACAGGAGCTTAACTATGGCTACACCTTC
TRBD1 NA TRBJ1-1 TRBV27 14 CASSWTGGRTEAFF TGTGCCAGCAGTTGGACAGGGGGCAGGACTGAAGCTTTCTTT
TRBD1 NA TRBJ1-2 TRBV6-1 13 CASSERGLYGYTF TGTGCCAGCAGTGAAAGGGGGCTCTATGGCTACACCTTC
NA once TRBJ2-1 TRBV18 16 CASSPSNYLTYNEQFF TGTGCCAGCTCACCGTCGAACTACCTAACCTACAATGAGCAGTTCTTC
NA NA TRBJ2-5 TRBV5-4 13 CASRTGGQGTQYF TGTGCCAGCAGAACGGGGGGCCAAGGGACCCAGTACTTC
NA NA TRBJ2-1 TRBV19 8 CAGNRELF TGTGCCGGGAACCGGGAGCTCTTC
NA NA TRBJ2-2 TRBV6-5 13 CASSYQNTGELFF TGTGCCAGCAGTTACCAGAACACCGGGGAGCTGTTTTTT
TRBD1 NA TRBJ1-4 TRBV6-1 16 CASSESSGTGSEKLFF TGTGCCAGCAGTGAATCGTCTGGGACAGGGAGTGAAAAACTGTTTTTT
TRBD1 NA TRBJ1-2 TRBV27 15 CASSLMGTGLYGYTF TGTGCCAGCAGTTTAATGGGGACAGGGCTCTATGGCTACACCTTC
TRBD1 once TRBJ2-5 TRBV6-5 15 CASIFRDRGQETQYF TGTGCCAGCATCTTTCGGGACAGGGGGCAAGAGACCCAGTACTTC
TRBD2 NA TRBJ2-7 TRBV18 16 CASSPNSGESSYEQYF TGTGCCAGCTCACCCAATAGCGGGGAGAGCTCCTACGAGCAGTACTTC
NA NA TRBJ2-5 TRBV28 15 CASRTFRAGQETQYF TGTGCCAGCAGAACATTCCGGGCGGGCCAAGAGACCCAGTACTTC
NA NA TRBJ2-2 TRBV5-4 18 CASSQNVPTGGLTGELFF TGTGCCAGCAGCCAAAACGTGCCAACAGGAGGGTTAACCGGGGAGCTGTTTTTT
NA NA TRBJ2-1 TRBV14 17 CASSRKKDTSSYNEQFF TGTGCCAGCAGCCGAAAAAAGGACACCAGCTCCTACAATGAGCAGTTCTTC
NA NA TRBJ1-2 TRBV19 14 CASSPAGGNYGYTF TGTGCCAGTAGTCCCGCCGGGGGGAACTATGGCTACACCTTC
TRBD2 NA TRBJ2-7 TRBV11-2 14 CASSLSGGTYEQYF TGTGCCAGCAGCTTATCGGGGGGTACCTACGAGCAGTACTTC
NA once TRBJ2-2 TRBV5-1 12 CASSFVAGELFF TGCGCCAGCAGCTTTGTAGCCGGGGAGCTGTTTTTT
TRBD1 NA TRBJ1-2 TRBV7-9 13 CSSSPGQRYGYTF TGTTCCAGCAGCCCGGGACAGCGCTATGGCTACACCTTC
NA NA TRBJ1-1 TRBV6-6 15 CASTQTERAGTEAFF TGTGCCAGCACCCAAACGGAGAGGGCGGGCACTGAAGCTTTCTTT
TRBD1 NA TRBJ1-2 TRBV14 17 CASSQDQNTRTGKGYTF TGTGCCAGCAGCCAAGATCAGAACACGCGGACAGGAAAAGGCTACACCTTC
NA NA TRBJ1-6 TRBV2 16 CASRQTTGTVNSPLHF TGTGCCAGCAGGCAAACCACAGGGACGGTTAATTCACCCCTCCACTTT
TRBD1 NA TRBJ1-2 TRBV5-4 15 CASSADRGANYGYTF TGTGCCAGCAGCGCTGACAGGGGGGCTAACTATGGCTACACCTTC
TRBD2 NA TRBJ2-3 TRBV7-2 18 CASSRSGGAGFSTDTQYF TGTGCCAGCAGCAGAAGCGGGGGGGCGGGGTTTAGCACAGATACGCAGTATTTT
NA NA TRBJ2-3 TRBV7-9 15 CASSRAVGGTDTQYF TGTGCCAGCAGCCGGGCCGTCGGGGGCACAGATACGCAGTATTTT
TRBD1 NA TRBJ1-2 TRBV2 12 CASRVRQGDNTF TGTGCCAGCAGAGTTAGACAGGGAGACAACACCTTC
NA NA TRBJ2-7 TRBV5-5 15 CASSLGSTLSYEQYF TGTGCCAGCAGCTTGGGCAGTACCCTCTCCTACGAGCAGTACTTC
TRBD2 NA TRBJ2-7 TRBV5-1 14 CASSIGRGSYEQYF TGCGCCAGCAGCATCGGGAGGGGGAGCTACGAGCAGTACTTC
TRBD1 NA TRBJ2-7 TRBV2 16 CASTDPGQSNPYEQYF TGTGCCAGCACCGACCCGGGACAGTCGAACCCCTACGAGCAGTACTTC
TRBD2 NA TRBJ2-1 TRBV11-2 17 CASSPRTSGGWYNEQFF TGTGCCAGCAGCCCACGGACTAGCGGGGGGTGGTACAATGAGCAGTTCTTC
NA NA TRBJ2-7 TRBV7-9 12 CSSSYFSYEQYF TGTTCCAGCAGCTACTTCTCCTACGAGCAGTACTTC
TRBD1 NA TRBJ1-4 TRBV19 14 CASSPTGTNEKLFF TGTGCCAGTAGCCCGACAGGGACTAATGAAAAACTGTTTTTT
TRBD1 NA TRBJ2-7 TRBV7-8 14 CASSSRDRLNEQYF TGTGCCAGCAGCTCTAGGGACAGGCTCAACGAGCAGTACTTC
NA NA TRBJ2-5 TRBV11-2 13 CASSFNIEETQYF TGTGCCAGCAGCTTCAACATTGAAGAGACCCAGTACTTC
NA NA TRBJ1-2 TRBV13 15 CASSSSPRSAAGYTF TGTGCCAGCAGCTCTTCCCCCCGAAGCGCTGCGGGCTACACCTTC
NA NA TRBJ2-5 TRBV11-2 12 CASRTAQETQYF TGTGCCAGCAGGACAGCGCAGGAGACCCAGTACTTC
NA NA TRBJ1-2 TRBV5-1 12 CASSLGQYGYTF TGCGCCAGCAGCTTGGGGCAGTATGGCTACACCTTC
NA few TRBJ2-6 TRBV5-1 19 CASSLVNSAGLSGANVLTF TGCGCCAGCAGCTTGGTTAACTCCGCGGGTCTTTCGGGGGCCAACGTCCTGACTTTC
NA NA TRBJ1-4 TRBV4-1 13 CASSQVGGEKLFF TGCGCCAGCAGCCAAGTTGGCGGTGAAAAACTGTTTTTT
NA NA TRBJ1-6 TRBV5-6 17 CASSSRFGVSYNSPLHF TGTGCCAGCAGCTCCCGATTCGGTGTGTCCTATAATTCACCCCTCCACTTT
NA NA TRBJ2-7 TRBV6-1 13 CASRQAGTYEQYF TGTGCCAGCAGGCAGGCGGGGACCTACGAGCAGTACTTC
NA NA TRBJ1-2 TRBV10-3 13 CAISGQASYGYTF TGTGCCATCAGTGGACAGGCGAGCTATGGCTACACCTTC